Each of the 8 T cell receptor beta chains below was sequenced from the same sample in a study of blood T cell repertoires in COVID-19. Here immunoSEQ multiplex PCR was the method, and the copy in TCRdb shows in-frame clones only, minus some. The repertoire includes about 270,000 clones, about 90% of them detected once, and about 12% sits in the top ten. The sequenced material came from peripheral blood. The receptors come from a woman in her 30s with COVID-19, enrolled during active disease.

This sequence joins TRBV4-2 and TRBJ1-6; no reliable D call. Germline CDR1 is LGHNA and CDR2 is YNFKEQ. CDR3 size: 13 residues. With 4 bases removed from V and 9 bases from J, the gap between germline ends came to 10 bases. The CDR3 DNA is TGTGCCAGCAGCCGAGGGCAACCTTCACCCCTCCACTTT. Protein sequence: CASSRGQPSPLHF.

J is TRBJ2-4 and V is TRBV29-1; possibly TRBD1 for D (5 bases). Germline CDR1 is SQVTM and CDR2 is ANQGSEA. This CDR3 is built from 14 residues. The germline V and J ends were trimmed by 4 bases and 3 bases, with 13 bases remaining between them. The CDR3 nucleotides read TGCAGCGTTGGCAGCAGGGATGGCAAAAACATTCAGTACTTC. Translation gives CSVGSRDGKNIQYF.

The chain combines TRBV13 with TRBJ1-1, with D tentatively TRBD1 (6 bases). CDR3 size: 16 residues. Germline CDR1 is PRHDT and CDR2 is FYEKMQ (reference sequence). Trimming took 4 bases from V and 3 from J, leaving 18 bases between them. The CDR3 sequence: CASSSTPGTPDTEAFF. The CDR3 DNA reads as TGTGCCAGCAGCTCAACCCCCGGGACACCCGACACTGAAGCTTTCTTT.

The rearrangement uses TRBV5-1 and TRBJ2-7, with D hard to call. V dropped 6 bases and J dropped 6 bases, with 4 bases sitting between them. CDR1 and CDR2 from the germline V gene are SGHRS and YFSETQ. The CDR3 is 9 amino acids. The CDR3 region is CASMAEQYF. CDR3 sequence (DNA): TGCGCCAGCATGGCCGAGCAGTACTTC.

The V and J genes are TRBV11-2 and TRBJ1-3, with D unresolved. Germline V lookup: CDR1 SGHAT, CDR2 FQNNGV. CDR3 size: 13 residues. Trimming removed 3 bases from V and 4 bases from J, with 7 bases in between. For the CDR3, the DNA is TGTGCCAGCAGCTTGTCAGTCGGAAACACCATATATTTT. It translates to CASSLSVGNTIYF.

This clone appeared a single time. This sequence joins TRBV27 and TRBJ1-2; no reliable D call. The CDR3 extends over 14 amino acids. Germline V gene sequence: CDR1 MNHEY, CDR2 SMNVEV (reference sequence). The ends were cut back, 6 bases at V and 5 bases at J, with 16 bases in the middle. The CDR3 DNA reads TGTGCCAGCAGCCCCATTGACGGGGTATATGGCTACACCTTC. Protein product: CASSPIDGVYGYTF.

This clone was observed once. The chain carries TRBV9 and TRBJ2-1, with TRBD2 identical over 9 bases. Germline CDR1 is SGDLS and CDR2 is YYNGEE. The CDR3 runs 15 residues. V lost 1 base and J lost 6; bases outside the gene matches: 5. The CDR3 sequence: CASSVSSGGGNEQFF. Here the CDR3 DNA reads TGTGCCAGCAGCGTAAGTAGCGGGGGTGGCAATGAGCAGTTCTTC. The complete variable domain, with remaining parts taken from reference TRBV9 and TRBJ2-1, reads DSGVTQTPKHLITATGQRVTLRCSPRSGDLSVYWYQQSLDQGLQFLIQYYNGEERAKGNILERFSAQQFPDLHSELNLSSLELGDSALYFCASSVSSGGGNEQFFGPGTRLTVL.

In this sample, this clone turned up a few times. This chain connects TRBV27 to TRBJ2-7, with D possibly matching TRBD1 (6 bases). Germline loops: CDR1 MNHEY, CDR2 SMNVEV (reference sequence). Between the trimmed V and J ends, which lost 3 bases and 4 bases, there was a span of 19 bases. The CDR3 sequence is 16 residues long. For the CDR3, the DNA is TGTGCCAGCAGTTTTATTCCTTCGACAGGTTATTACGAGCAGTACTTC. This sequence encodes CASSFIPSTGYYEQYF.